These 32 T cell receptor beta chains were all obtained from the same sample, sequenced in a study of spatial heterogeneity in lung cancer. Time point indicated: sample taken at primary tumor resection. Via MiXCR, TCRdb re-called the 5' RACE reads, giving one row per CDR3 protein. The sample has under 25,000 distinct CDR3 sequences; more than 5% are singletons. Sequenced material: PBMCs, taken at surgery. The receptors here all came from a male donor with early-stage non-small cell lung cancer.

The chain has TRBV6-1 and TRBJ2-6, with 12 bases identical to TRBD1. This CDR3 region has 18 residues. Trimming at V came to 2 bases and at J to 2 bases, leaving 4 bases not matched to a gene. Germline-derived CDR1 and CDR2 are MNHNS and SASEGT. CDR3 DNA sequence: TGTGCCAGCAGTGAAAGGGACAGGGGGCCCCCTGGGGCCAACGTCCTGACTTTC. Translation: CASSERDRGPPGANVLTF.

This clonotype was counted between two and nine times. Since a much larger clone is just one base distant, this may be a read error. The chain joins TRBV7-3 to TRBJ2-3; D might be TRBD1 (5 bases). The CDR3 has 14 residues. V lost 8 bases to trimming and J lost 4 bases, with 16 bases between them. Germline-derived CDR1 and CDR2 are SGHTA and FQGTGA. CDR3 nucleotides: TGTGCCAGCGGCCCGCTTCAGGGTCCAGATACGCAGTATTTT. As protein: CASGPLQGPDTQYF. The variable domain in full, completed from reference TRBV7-3 and TRBJ2-3, reads GAGVSQTPSNKVTEKGKYVELRCDPISGHTALYWYRQSLGQGPEFLIYFQGTGAADDSGLPNDRFFAVRPEGSVSTLKIQRTERGDSAVYLCASGPLQGPDTQYFGPGTRLTVL.

The rearrangement uses TRBV6-6 and TRBJ2-3; the D gene is possibly TRBD2 (5 bases). V gave up 0 bases and J gave up 4 bases, with 11 bases separating them. Germline CDR1 and CDR2: MNHNY and SVGAGI (reference sequence). The CDR3 spans 15 residues. In nucleotides, the CDR3 is TGTGCCAGCAGTTACTCCGGAGGAGTATCAGATACGCAGTATTTT. It specifies CASSYSGGVSDTQYF.

The sample holds many counts of this clonotype. V and J are TRBV4-3 and TRBJ2-3; weak D call: TRBD2 (5 bases). The length of the CDR3 is 18 residues. Germline CDR1 LGHNA, CDR2 YSLEER. Trimming removed 0 bases from V and 2 bases from J, with 18 bases in between. CDR3 region: CASSQDTDSVAPTDTQYF. The CDR3 DNA follows: TGCGCCAGCAGCCAAGATACGGACTCGGTTGCCCCCACAGATACGCAGTATTTT.

This clonotype has at least ten counts. The chain uses TRBV29-1 and TRBJ2-5, with D perhaps TRBD1 (6 bases). The CDR3 is made up of 11 amino acids. The V and J ends lost 6 bases and 4 bases respectively, with 9 bases between them. Germline V gives CDR1 SQVTM, CDR2 ANQGSEA. The CDR3 DNA reads TGCAGCGTCGGCAGGGGAGAGACCCAGTACTTC. Translating gives CSVGRGETQYF.

The table lists this clonotype with many counts. The chain employs TRBV4-1 and TRBJ1-1, with D tentatively TRBD1 (6 bases). Trimming stripped 1 base from V and 0 bases from J, with 12 bases between. Germline V lookup: CDR1 MGHRA, CDR2 YSYEKL. The CDR3 is 16 amino acids. Here the CDR3 reads CASSQGTAKMNTEAFF. DNA for the CDR3: TGCGCCAGCAGCCAAGGGACAGCGAAAATGAACACTGAAGCTTTCTTT.

This clonotype occurred many times. The V gene is TRBV18, the J gene TRBJ2-4; D not certain. From germline, CDR1 is KGHSH and CDR2 LQKENI. The CDR3 is 14 amino acids. Trimming removed 2 bases from V and 6 bases from J, with 11 bases in between. This CDR3 is CASSPGDSANIQYF. CDR3 in DNA: TGTGCCAGCTCACCAGGGGATTCGGCAAACATTCAGTACTTC. Looking up the rest from reference TRBV18 and TRBJ2-4 gives the full variable domain: NAGVMQNPRHLVRRRGQEARLRCSPMKGHSHVYWYRQLPEEGLKFMVYLQKENIIDESGMPKERFSAEFPKEGPSILRIQQVVRGDSAAYFCASSPGDSANIQYFGAGTRLSVL.

This clonotype was seen repeatedly, ten times or more. This rearrangement joins TRBV12-3 or TRBV12-4 to TRBJ1-3, with D unresolved. CDR3 length: 16 amino acids. V dropped 7 bases and J dropped 3 bases, with 19 bases sitting between them. The CDR3 DNA reads as TGTGCCAGCACCCCAAGCGGGCCTAAGGGTGGAAACACCATATATTTT. The encoded protein is CASTPSGPKGGNTIYF.

This clonotype qualifies as medium-sized. This sequence joins TRBV6-2 or TRBV6-3 and TRBJ2-3; D ambiguous. The CDR3 loop spans 12 amino acids. CDR1 and CDR2 from the germline V gene are MNHEY and SVGEGT. Trimming removed 7 bases from V and 5 bases from J, with 10 bases in between. The chain's CDR3 is CASKFGGDTQYF. The CDR3 nucleotides are TGTGCCAGCAAGTTCGGCGGAGATACGCAGTATTTT.

This clonotype was seen repeatedly, ten times or more. The CDR3 region has the DNA TGTGCCAGCAGTTTGGGAGGAAGCCTCTCCTACGAGCAGTACTTC. As protein: CASSLGGSLSYEQYF. V is TRBV12-3 or TRBV12-4 and J is TRBJ2-7; a possible D gene is TRBD2 (6 bases). Trimming removed 3 bases at V and 0 bases at J, with 12 bases between. This CDR3 region has 15 residues.

This clonotype came up many times. The CDR3 region has the DNA TGTGCCAGCAGCCCTGGGACCGGGGAGCTGTTTTTT. Protein sequence: CASSPGTGELFF. The rearrangement joins TRBV7-3 to TRBJ2-2, with D unclear. Germline lookup yields CDR1 SGHTA and CDR2 FQGTGA. The CDR3 covers 12 residues. The ends were cut back, 5 bases at V and 5 bases at J, with 6 bases in the middle.

This clonotype has a count of ten or more. The rearrangement links TRBV4-1 to TRBJ2-1, with TRBD2 identical over 16 bases. The germline V gene has CDR1 MGHRA and CDR2 YSYEKL. V lost 0 bases, J lost 15 bases, and 5 bases stayed unmatched. This CDR3 region has 15 residues. The DNA of the CDR3 is TGCGCCAGCAGCCAAGAGGGACTAGCGGGGGGGCCTTCGTTCTTC. Protein sequence: CASSQEGLAGGPSFF.

This clonotype appeared many times. The chain couples TRBV6-5 to TRBJ2-7; D gene ambiguous. This CDR3 contains 13 residues. With 6 bases removed from V and 4 bases from J, the gap between germline ends came to 13 bases. Germline CDR1 and CDR2: MNHEY and SVGAGI. CDR3 sequence: CASRTAGQYEQYF. The CDR3 bases are TGTGCCAGCAGGACGGCTGGCCAATACGAGCAGTACTTC.

This clonotype has ten or more counts. This chain uses TRBV18 with TRBJ1-4; 9 nucleotides match TRBD1. From germline, CDR1 is KGHSH and CDR2 LQKENI. The CDR3 has 15 residues. The V gene end was trimmed by 3 bases and the J gene end by 5 bases; junction bases not matched to a gene: 4. Here the CDR3 DNA reads TGTGCCAGCTCACCGCCCGGGACAGGGAATGAAAAACTGTTTTTT. This sequence encodes CASSPPGTGNEKLFF.

This clonotype was counted ten times or more. This chain connects TRBV5-1 to TRBJ2-7; D may be TRBD1 (6 bases). The CDR3 consists of 15 residues. The germline CDR1 and CDR2 sequences are SGHRS and YFSETQ. V lost 3 bases, J lost 3 bases, and 16 bases lay in between. CDR3 sequence reads: CASSWTAYGVYEQYF. The CDR3 nucleotides read TGCGCCAGCAGCTGGACAGCGTATGGGGTCTACGAGCAGTACTTC.

This clonotype was counted many times. The chain uses TRBV10-3 and TRBJ2-7, with unresolved D. V dropped 0 bases and J dropped 6 bases, with 15 bases sitting between them. Germline V lookup: CDR1 ENHRY, CDR2 SYGVKD. The CDR3 has 15 amino acids. CDR3 sequence reads: CAISESQGPQSEQYF. Written as DNA, the CDR3 is TGTGCCATCAGTGAGTCGCAAGGTCCCCAGTCCGAGCAGTACTTC.

This clonotype was counted at least ten times. The chain recombines TRBV9 with TRBJ1-6; 8 positions match TRBD1. Looked up from germline, CDR1 is SGDLS and CDR2 is YYNGEE. The CDR3 extends over 14 amino acids. With 4 bases clipped from V and 8 bases from J, the junction kept 5 bases outside the gene matches. In DNA form, the CDR3 reads TGTGCCAGCAGCCCCACAGGGGGTGATTCACCCCTCCACTTT. This codes for CASSPTGGDSPLHF.

This clonotype was counted between two and nine times. The chain joins TRBV9 to TRBJ2-1, with 15 bases matching TRBD2. Germline CDR1 and CDR2: SGDLS and YYNGEE. The V gene end was trimmed by 4 bases and the J gene end by 2 bases; junction bases not matched to a gene: 4. The CDR3 spans 17 residues. The CDR3 nucleotides are TGTGCCAGCAGCCCTGGACTAGCGGGGGGGCCCTACAATGAGCAGTTCTTC. Its protein product is CASSPGLAGGPYNEQFF.

The chain carries TRBV7-3 and TRBJ1-2; tentatively, D is TRBD1 (5 bases). Germline CDR1 is SGHTA and CDR2 is FQGTGA. Trimming took off 5 bases at V and 4 bases at J, with 17 bases between the two ends. CDR3 size: 15 residues. Here the CDR3 reads CASSPGQGLSYGYTF. As DNA, the CDR3 is TGTGCCAGCAGCCCTGGGCAGGGACTCAGCTATGGCTACACCTTC.

In this sample, this clonotype turned up many times. This chain uses TRBV7-2 with TRBJ1-5, with unresolved D. The CDR3 totals 15 residues. Germline CDR1 and CDR2: SGHTA and FQGNSA. Trimming pared 1 base from V and 4 bases from J, leaving 11 bases between. The CDR3 region has the DNA TGTGCCAGCAGCTTAGATTCCACAGTGAATCAGCCCCAGCATTTT. The encoded protein is CASSLDSTVNQPQHF.

This clonotype has a count of ten or more. The chain has TRBV27 and TRBJ2-7, with TRBD1 as a possible D gene (5 bases). The V and J ends lost 4 bases and 2 bases respectively, with 15 bases between them. The V gene's germline CDR1 is MNHEY and CDR2 SMNVEV (reference sequence). The CDR3 covers 15 residues. The CDR3 reads CASSSLIQDTYEQYF. The CDR3 nucleotides read TGTGCCAGCAGTTCTCTCATACAGGACACCTACGAGCAGTACTTC.

This clonotype has ten or more counts. The chain links TRBV11-1 to TRBJ1-2; possibly TRBD1 for D (6 bases). V was shortened by 5 bases and J by 2 bases, with 9 bases between the two germline ends. This CDR3 spans 13 amino acids. The germline V gene has CDR1 SGHAT and CDR2 FQDESV (reference sequence). The CDR3 region has the DNA TGTGCCAGCAGCGCTCAGGGGAACTATGGCTACACCTTC. Translating it yields CASSAQGNYGYTF.

The sample holds one count of this clonotype. This chain connects TRBV28 to TRBJ1-3; no reliable D call. The CDR3 contains 14 residues. The germline V gene encodes CDR1 MDHEN and CDR2 SYDVKM. The ends were cut back, 6 bases at V and 0 bases at J, with 9 bases in the middle. CDR3 sequence: CASRGSISGNTIYF. CDR3 DNA: TGTGCCAGCAGGGGAAGCATCTCTGGAAACACCATATATTTT.

This clonotype was seen many times. The V call is TRBV10-3, the J call TRBJ1-2; unclear D gene. In germline, CDR1 is ENHRY, CDR2 SYGVKD. V lost 9 bases and J lost 0, with 11 bases in between. This CDR3 spans 13 amino acids. Here the CDR3 DNA reads TGTGCCATACTCGCGAGACCTAACTATGGCTACACCTTC. Encoded protein: CAILARPNYGYTF.

This clonotype was detected once. V usage is TRBV18 and J usage is TRBJ2-7, with 7 bases matching TRBD1. The CDR3 is 15 residues long. Per the germline V gene, CDR1 is KGHSH and CDR2 is LQKENI. With 6 bases clipped from V and 3 bases from J, the junction kept 11 bases outside the gene matches. This chain's CDR3 is CASSEMTGSNYEQYF. The CDR3 DNA reads TGTGCCAGCTCGGAAATGACAGGGAGCAACTACGAGCAGTACTTC.

This clonotype was seen at least ten times. The V call is TRBV3-1, the J call TRBJ2-3; 12 nucleotides agree with TRBD2. The CDR3 contains 15 residues. The V gene's germline CDR1 is LGHDT and CDR2 YNNKEL (reference sequence). Trimming cost V 4 bases and J 7 bases; bases outside gene matches: 6. The CDR3 region is CASSLTSGGMNTQYF. The CDR3 bases are TGTGCCAGCAGCCTCACTAGCGGGGGGATGAATACGCAGTATTTT.

The chain couples TRBV5-1 to TRBJ2-2, with D unresolved. This CDR3 region has 15 residues. In germline, CDR1 is SGHRS, CDR2 YFSETQ. The V gene lost 0 bases and the J gene lost 6 bases, with 12 bases spanning the gap. The CDR3 loop reads CASSLAGFGPGELFF. CDR3 coding DNA: TGCGCCAGCAGCTTGGCAGGTTTCGGACCCGGGGAGCTGTTTTTT.

This clonotype was recorded at least ten times. The V gene is TRBV23-1, the J gene TRBJ2-7, with 10 bases matching TRBD1. TRBV23-1 is annotated as an ORF whose role is uncertain. There are 17 residues in the CDR3. V lost 0 bases to trimming and J lost 6 bases; unmatched junction nucleotides: 11. The CDR3 nucleotides are TGCGCCAGCAGTCAATCTAGGATGAGACAGGGGGCAGGCGAGCAGTACTTC. Protein sequence: CASSQSRMRQGAGEQYF.

This clonotype was recorded many times. V gene TRBV2 combines with J gene TRBJ2-7; TRBD2 is a possible D gene (6 bases). From germline, CDR1 is SNHLY and CDR2 FYNNEI. V was shortened by 7 bases and J by 4 bases, with 20 bases between the two germline ends. CDR3 length equals 15 residues. CDR3 in amino acids: CASTTQPGAYYEQYF. The CDR3 DNA sequence: TGTGCCAGCACTACCCAACCGGGAGCTTATTACGAGCAGTACTTC. Complete variable domain (other parts from reference TRBV2 and TRBJ2-7): EPEVTQTPSHQVTQMGQEVILRCVPISNHLYFYWYRQILGQKVEFLVSFYNNEISEKSEIFDDQFSVERPDGSNFTLKIRSTKLEDSAMYFCASTTQPGAYYEQYFGPGTRLTVT.

This clonotype was seen many times. This chain connects TRBV20-1 to TRBJ2-1; D is unresolved. Per germline, CDR1 DFQATT and CDR2 SNEGSKA (reference sequence). This CDR3 comprises 12 residues. CDR3 protein: CSSAMQEQEQFF. The CDR3 region has the DNA TGCAGCAGTGCCATGCAGGAACAAGAGCAGTTCTTC.

This clonotype appeared many times. This chain links TRBV7-2 with TRBJ2-3, with D possibly being TRBD1 or TRBD2 (5 bases each). This CDR3 comprises 12 residues. Germline loops: CDR1 SGHTA, CDR2 FQGNSA. The DNA for the CDR3 is TGTGCGAGCGAAAGAGGGGCGCATACGCAGTATTTT. Residues: CASERGAHTQYF.

This clonotype was counted many times. The genes are TRBV5-1 and TRBJ2-7, with D possibly being TRBD1 (5 bases). Germline values: CDR1 SGHRS, CDR2 YFSETQ. Trimming left V 4 bases short and J 2 bases short, with 10 bases between. The CDR3 covers 13 residues. Here the CDR3 DNA reads TGCGCCAGCAGCCCCACAGGTGCCTACGAGCAGTACTTC. This encodes CASSPTGAYEQYF.